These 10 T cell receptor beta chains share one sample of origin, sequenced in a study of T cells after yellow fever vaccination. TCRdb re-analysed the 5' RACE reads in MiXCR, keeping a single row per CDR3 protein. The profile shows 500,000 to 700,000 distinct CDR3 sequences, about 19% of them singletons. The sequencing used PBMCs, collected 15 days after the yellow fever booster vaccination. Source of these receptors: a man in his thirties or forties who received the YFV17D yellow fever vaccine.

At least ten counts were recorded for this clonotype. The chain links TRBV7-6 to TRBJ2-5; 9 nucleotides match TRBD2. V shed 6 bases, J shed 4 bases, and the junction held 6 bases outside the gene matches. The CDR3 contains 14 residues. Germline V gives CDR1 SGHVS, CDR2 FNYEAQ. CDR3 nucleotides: TGTGCCAGCAGGCCTCTAGCGGGACCAGAGACCCAGTACTTC. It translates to CASRPLAGPETQYF. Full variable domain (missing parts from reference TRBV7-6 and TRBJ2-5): GAGVSQSPRYKVTKRGQDVALRCDPISGHVSLYWYRQALGQGPEFLTYFNYEAQQDKSGLPNDRFSAERPEGSISTLTIQRTEQRDSAMYRCASRPLAGPETQYFGPGTRLLVL.

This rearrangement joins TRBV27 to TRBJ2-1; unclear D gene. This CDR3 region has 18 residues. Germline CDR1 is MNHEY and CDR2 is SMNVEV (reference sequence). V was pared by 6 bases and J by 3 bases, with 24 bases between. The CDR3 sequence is CASRIRPEPGNIYNEQFF. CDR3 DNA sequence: TGTGCCAGCAGGATTCGACCCGAGCCAGGCAACATCTACAATGAGCAGTTCTTC.

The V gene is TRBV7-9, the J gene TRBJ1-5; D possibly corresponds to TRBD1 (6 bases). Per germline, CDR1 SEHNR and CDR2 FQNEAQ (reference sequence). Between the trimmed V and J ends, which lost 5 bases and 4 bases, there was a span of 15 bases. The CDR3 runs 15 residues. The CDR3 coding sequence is TGTGCCAGCAGCCCTATGGGGACATCTAATCAGCCCCAGCATTTT. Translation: CASSPMGTSNQPQHF.

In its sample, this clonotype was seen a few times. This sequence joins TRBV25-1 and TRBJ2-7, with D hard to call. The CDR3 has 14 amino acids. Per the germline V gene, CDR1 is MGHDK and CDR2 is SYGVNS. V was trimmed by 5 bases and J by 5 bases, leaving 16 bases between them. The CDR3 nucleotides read TGTGCCAGCAGTACCCTCAGGATCCCCGACGAGCAGTACTTC. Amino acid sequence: CASSTLRIPDEQYF.

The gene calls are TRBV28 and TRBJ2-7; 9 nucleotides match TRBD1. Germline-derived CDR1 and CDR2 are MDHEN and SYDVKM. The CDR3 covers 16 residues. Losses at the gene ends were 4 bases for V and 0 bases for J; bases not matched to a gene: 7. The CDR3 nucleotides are TGTGCCAGCAGTTCGGACAGGGGTTCGGCCTCCTACGAGCAGTACTTC. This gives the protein CASSSDRGSASYEQYF.

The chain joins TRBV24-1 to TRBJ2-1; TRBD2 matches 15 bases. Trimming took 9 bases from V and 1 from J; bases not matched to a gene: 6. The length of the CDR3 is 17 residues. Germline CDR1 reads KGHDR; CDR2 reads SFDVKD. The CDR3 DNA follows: TGTGCCACCGGCGGACTAGCGGGAGGGCCATCCTACAATGAGCAGTTCTTC. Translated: CATGGLAGGPSYNEQFF.

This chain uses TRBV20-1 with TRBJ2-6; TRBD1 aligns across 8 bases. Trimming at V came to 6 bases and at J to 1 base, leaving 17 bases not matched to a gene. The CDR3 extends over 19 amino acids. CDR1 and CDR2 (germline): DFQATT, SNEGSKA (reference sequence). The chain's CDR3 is CSARQSRRTGSSGANVLTF. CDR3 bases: TGCAGTGCGAGACAGTCTCGAAGGACAGGGAGTTCTGGGGCCAACGTCCTGACTTTC.

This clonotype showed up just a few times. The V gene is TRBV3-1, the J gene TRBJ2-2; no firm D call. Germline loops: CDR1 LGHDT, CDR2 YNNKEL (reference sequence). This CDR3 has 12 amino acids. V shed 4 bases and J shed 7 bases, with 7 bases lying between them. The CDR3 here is CASSRMDGELFF. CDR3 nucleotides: TGTGCCAGCAGCCGTATGGACGGGGAGCTGTTTTTT. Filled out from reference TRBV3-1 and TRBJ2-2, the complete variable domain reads DTAVSQTPKYLVTQMGNDKSIKCEQNLGHDTMYWYKQDSKKFLKIMFSYNNKELIINETVPNRFSPKSPDKAHLNLHINSLELGDSAVYFCASSRMDGELFFGEGSRLTVL.

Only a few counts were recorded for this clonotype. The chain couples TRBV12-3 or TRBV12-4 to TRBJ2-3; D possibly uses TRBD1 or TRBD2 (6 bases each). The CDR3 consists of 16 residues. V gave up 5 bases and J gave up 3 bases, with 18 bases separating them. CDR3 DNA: TGTGCCAGCAGTCCTACAGGGTACGGAGGGACAGATACGCAGTATTTT. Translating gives CASSPTGYGGTDTQYF.

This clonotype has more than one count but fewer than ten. The CDR3 reads CASSKVKRDRPLSFRSYNEQFF. CDR3 sequence (DNA): TGTGCCAGCAGCAAAGTCAAGAGGGACCGACCCTTGAGTTTTCGGTCCTACAATGAGCAGTTCTTC. The chain has TRBV21-1 and TRBJ2-1; the tabulated D call, TRBD2, remains unverified against the DNA. TRBV21-1 is noted as a pseudogene. The CDR3 loop spans 22 amino acids.